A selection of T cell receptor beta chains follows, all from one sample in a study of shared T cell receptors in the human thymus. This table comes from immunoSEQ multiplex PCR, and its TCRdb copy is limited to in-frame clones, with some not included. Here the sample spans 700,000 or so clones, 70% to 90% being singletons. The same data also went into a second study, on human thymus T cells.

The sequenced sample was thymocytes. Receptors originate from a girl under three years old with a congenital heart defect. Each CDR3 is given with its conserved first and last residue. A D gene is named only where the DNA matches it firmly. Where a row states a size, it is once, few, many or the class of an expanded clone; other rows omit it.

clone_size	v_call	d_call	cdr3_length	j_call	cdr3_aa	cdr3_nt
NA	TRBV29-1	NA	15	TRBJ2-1	CSVPPRQVSYNEQFF	TGCAGCGTCCCTCCAAGGCAGGTCTCCTACAATGAGCAGTTCTTC
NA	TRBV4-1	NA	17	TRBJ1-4	CASSQDFKGRGNEKLFF	TGCGCCAGCAGCCAAGATTTTAAGGGCAGAGGGAATGAAAAACTGTTTTTT
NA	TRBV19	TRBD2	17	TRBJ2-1	CASRGASGGSSYNEQFF	TGTGCCAGTAGAGGGGCTAGCGGGGGGAGCTCCTACAATGAGCAGTTCTTC
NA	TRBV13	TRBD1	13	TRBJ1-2	CASSLTGEHGYTF	TGTGCCAGCAGCTTAACAGGGGAGCATGGCTACACCTTC
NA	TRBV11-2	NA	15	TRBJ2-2	CASSIGGGPTGELFF	TGTGCCAGCAGTATAGGGGGGGGTCCCACCGGGGAGCTGTTTTTT
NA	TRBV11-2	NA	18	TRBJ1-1	CASSLEARLVGTNTEAFF	TGTGCCAGCAGCTTAGAGGCCCGACTAGTTGGAACGAACACTGAAGCTTTCTTT
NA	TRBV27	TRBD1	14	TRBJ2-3	CASAGTGDEDTQYF	TGTGCCAGTGCCGGGACAGGGGATGAAGATACGCAGTATTTT
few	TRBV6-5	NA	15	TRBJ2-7	CASSYVGSSSYEQYF	TGTGCCAGCAGTTACGTGGGCTCGAGCTCCTACGAGCAGTACTTC
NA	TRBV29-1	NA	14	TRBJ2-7	CSVAVAGGSYEQYF	TGCAGCGTTGCTGTGGCCGGGGGTTCCTACGAGCAGTACTTC
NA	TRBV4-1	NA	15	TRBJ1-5	CASSQDNRVDQPQHF	TGCGCCAGCAGCCAAGATAACAGGGTGGATCAGCCCCAGCATTTT
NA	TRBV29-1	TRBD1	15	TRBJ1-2	CSAKARQGYGYGYTF	TGCAGCGCAAAAGCAAGACAGGGATATGGCTATGGCTACACCTTC
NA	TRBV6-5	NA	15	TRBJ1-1	CASIQKGAANTEAFF	TGTGCCAGCATCCAAAAAGGGGCTGCGAACACTGAAGCTTTCTTT
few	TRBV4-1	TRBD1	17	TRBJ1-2	CASSPPVVTGVAYGYTF	TGCGCCAGCAGCCCCCCCGTTGTGACAGGGGTGGCCTATGGCTACACCTTC
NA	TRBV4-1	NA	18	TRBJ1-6	CASSRARWGQMYNSPLHF	TGCGCCAGCAGCCGCGCAAGATGGGGGCAGATGTATAATTCACCCCTCCACTTT
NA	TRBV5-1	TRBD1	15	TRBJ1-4	CASSAQGATNEKLFF	TGCGCCAGCAGTGCCCAGGGGGCAACTAATGAAAAACTGTTTTTT
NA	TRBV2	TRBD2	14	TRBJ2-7	CASSVSSGGYEQYF	TGTGCCAGCAGTGTCAGTAGCGGGGGATACGAGCAGTACTTC
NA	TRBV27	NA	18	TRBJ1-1	CASSLFPPARGGDTEAFF	TGTGCCAGCAGTTTATTCCCCCCCGCCAGGGGAGGGGACACTGAAGCTTTCTTT
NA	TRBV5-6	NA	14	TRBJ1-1	CASSSARVLTEAFF	TGTGCCAGCAGCTCCGCCAGGGTCCTCACTGAAGCTTTCTTT
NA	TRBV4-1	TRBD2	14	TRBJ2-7	CASSQEKLAGEQYF	TGCGCCAGCAGCCAAGAAAAACTAGCGGGCGAGCAGTACTTC
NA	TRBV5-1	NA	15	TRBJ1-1	CASSILERGITEAFF	TGCGCCAGCAGCATCCTCGAAAGGGGGATCACTGAAGCTTTCTTT
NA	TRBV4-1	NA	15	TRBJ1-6	CASSPGYSYNSPLHF	TGCGCCAGCAGCCCAGGGTACTCCTATAATTCACCCCTCCACTTT
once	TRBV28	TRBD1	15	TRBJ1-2	CASSSPGTGGLGYTF	TGTGCCAGCTCCTCCCCCGGGACAGGGGGCTTGGGCTACACCTTC
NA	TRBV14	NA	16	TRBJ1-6	CASSAGGVPYNSPLHF	TGTGCCAGCAGTGCGGGGGGTGTCCCCTATAATTCACCCCTCCACTTT
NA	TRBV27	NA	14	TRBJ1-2	CASSPRGQSYGYTF	TGTGCCAGCAGCCCTCGTGGACAGTCCTATGGCTACACCTTC
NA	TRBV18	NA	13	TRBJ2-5	CASSKTPQETQYF	TGTGCCAGCTCAAAGACACCCCAAGAGACCCAGTACTTC
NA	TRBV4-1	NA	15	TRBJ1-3	CASSPRTDSGNTIYF	TGCGCCAGCAGCCCCAGGACAGACTCTGGAAACACCATATATTTT
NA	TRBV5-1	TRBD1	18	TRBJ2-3	CASSTRGQDELSTDTQYF	TGCGCCAGCAGCACCAGGGGGCAGGACGAACTTAGCACAGATACGCAGTATTTT
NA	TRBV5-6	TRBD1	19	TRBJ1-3	CASSLNKEGGPGSGNTIYF	TGTGCCAGCAGCTTGAATAAAGAAGGGGGCCCCGGCTCTGGAAACACCATATATTTT
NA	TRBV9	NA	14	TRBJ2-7	CASSGPQGTYEQYF	TGTGCCAGCAGCGGACCACAGGGAACCTACGAGCAGTACTTC
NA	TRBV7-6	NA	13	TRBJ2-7	CASSAGTTYEQYF	TGTGCCAGCAGCGCCGGGACAACGTACGAGCAGTACTTC
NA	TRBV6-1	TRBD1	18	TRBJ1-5	CASSEATMDRDANQPQHF	TGTGCCAGCAGTGAAGCCACTATGGACAGGGACGCCAATCAGCCCCAGCATTTT
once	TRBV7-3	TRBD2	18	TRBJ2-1	CASSLRASGGPTYNEQFF	TGTGCCAGCAGCTTAAGGGCTAGCGGGGGGCCCACCTACAATGAGCAGTTCTTC
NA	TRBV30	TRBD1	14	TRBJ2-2	CAWGTGFGTGELFF	TGTGCCTGGGGGACAGGGTTCGGAACCGGGGAGCTGTTTTTT
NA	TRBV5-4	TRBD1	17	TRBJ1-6	CASSLVHGTGGNSPLHF	TGTGCCAGCAGCTTGGTTCATGGGACAGGGGGAAATTCCCCCCTCCACTTT
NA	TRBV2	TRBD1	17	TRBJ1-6	CASSEWTGRSGLIPLHF	TGTGCCAGCAGTGAATGGACAGGGCGGTCCGGTCTCATCCCCCTCCACTTT
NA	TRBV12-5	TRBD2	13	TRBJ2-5	CDDRSGGKETQYF	TGCGACGACCGTAGCGGGGGGAAAGAGACCCAGTACTTC
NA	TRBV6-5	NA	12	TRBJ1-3	CASSKRRGPIYF	TGTGCCAGCAGCAAAAGACGGGGTCCCATATATTTT
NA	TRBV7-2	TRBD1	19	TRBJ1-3	CASSPGTVSEGEVGNTIYF	TGTGCCAGCAGCCCGGGGACAGTCTCCGAGGGTGAGGTTGGAAACACCATATATTTT
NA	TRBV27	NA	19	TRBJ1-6	CASSLSTHRLSSYNSPLHF	TGTGCCAGCAGTTTATCGACCCACAGGTTGAGCTCCTATAATTCACCCCTCCACTTT
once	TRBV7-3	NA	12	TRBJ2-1	CASSRPGFEQFF	TGTGCCAGCTCTAGACCCGGATTTGAGCAGTTCTTC
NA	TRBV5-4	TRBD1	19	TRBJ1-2	CASSLDPDRELLRDYGYTF	TGTGCCAGCAGCTTGGATCCAGACAGGGAATTGTTGAGGGATTATGGCTACACCTTC
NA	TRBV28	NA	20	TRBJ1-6	CASSPQPHSSRHSYNSPLHF	TGTGCCAGCAGTCCCCAACCCCACTCTAGCCGACACTCCTATAATTCACCCCTCCACTTT
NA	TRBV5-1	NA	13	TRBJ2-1	CASQEGASNEQFF	TGCGCCAGTCAGGAGGGCGCGTCCAATGAGCAGTTCTTC
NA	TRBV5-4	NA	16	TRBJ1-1	CASSLVPDRGGTEAFF	TGTGCCAGCAGCTTGGTCCCGGACAGAGGGGGAACTGAAGCTTTCTTT
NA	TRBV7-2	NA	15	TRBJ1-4	CASSLAYPGRGKLFF	TGTGCCAGCAGCTTAGCCTACCCTGGACGGGGAAAACTGTTTTTT
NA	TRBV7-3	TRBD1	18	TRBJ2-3	CASSQLKADRGSTDTQYF	TGTGCCAGCAGCCAATTAAAGGCGGACAGGGGAAGCACAGATACGCAGTATTTT
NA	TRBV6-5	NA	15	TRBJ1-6	CASSATGSYNSPLHF	TGTGCCAGCAGTGCCACGGGCTCCTATAATTCACCCCTCCACTTT
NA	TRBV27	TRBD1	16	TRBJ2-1	CASSFHDRGGYNEQFF	TGTGCCAGCAGTTTCCACGACAGGGGGGGATACAATGAGCAGTTCTTC
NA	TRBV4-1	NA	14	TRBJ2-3	CASSQDQASDTQYF	TGCGCCAGCAGCCAAGATCAGGCGTCAGATACGCAGTATTTT
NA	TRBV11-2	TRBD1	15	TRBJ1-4	CASSSRQGASSKLFF	TGTGCCAGCAGCTCAAGACAGGGAGCATCTTCGAAACTGTTTTTT